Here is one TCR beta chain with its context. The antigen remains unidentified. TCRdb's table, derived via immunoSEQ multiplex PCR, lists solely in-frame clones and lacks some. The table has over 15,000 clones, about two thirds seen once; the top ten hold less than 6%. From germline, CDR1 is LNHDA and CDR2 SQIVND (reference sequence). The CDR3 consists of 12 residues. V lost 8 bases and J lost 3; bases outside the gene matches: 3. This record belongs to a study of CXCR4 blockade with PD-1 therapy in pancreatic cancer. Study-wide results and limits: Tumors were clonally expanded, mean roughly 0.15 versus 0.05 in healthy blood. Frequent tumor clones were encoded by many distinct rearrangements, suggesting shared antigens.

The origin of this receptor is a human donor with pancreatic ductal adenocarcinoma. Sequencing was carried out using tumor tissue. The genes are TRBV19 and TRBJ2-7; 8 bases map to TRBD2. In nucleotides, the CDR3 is TGTGCCAGTGGGACTAGTCTCTACGAGCAGTACTTC. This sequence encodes CASGTSLYEQYF.